This T cell receptor beta chain was recovered during a study of T-cell reconstitution after alpha-beta-depleted transplantation in children. This sample's TCRbeta library carried unique molecular identifier barcodes. In TCRdb, the PCR reads were re-called with MiXCR into one record per CDR3 protein. The repertoire includes a few hundred thousand distinct CDR3 sequences, around 13% of them detected once, and about 5.4% sits in the top ten. Per the germline V gene, CDR1 is MNHNS and CDR2 is SASEGT. The CDR3 length is 15 residues. V was clipped by 5 bases and J by 2 bases; unmatched bases: 5. V usage is TRBV6-1 and J usage is TRBJ1-2; 10 nucleotides align to TRBD1. This receptor was obtained from a human donor who donated a stem cell graft to a child with combined immunodeficiency. The sequences come from PBMCs from the stem cell graft donor, collected from the stem cell graft. CDR3 DNA: TGTGCCAGCAGTCCTGGACAGGGGGGAAACTATGGCTACACCTTC. This translates into CASSPGQGGNYGYTF.